The following is a T cell receptor beta chain sequence with its context. The specificity of this receptor is unknown. Base qualities are missing; no much larger clone stands one base away. These data come from a study of blood T cell repertoires in COVID-19 (dated by TCRdb to about 2020). With respect to the entire study: The collaborator samples originated in the United States, Italy and Spain and spanned the acute and convalescent phases of COVID-19. The material from the prospective study consisted of cDNA or gDNA derived from T cells, B-cell-depleted T cells, or PBMCs. Deeply sampled blood TCRbeta repertoires from subjects exposed to, actively infected with, or recovered from COVID-19 were included in the dataset. The repertoires were released in a freely available public database intended as a resource for research on the immune response to SARS-CoV-2. The samples were drawn from the first 160 participants of the ongoing ImmuneRACE study and from over 950 subjects provided by 6 global collaborators. Nearly every sample came with metadata listing a de-identified subject ID, COVID-19 status, age in years and sex. Where available, HLA class I and class II types were taken from metadata supplied by the sample provider and were not determined by assay-based typing.

Broad study findings and their caveats: How much clinical and demographic metadata was included differed by source and by participant, and the metadata was provided uncurated.

Samples from volunteer blood donors who had recovered from COVID-19 were contributed by a second Seattle source. The collaborating institutions used their own protocols to collect whole blood in K2EDTA tubes. For TCRbeta analysis, collaborator samples were shipped as frozen whole blood, as isolated PBMCs, or as DNA extracted from either sample type. TCRbeta CDR3 regions were amplified from genomic DNA by means of the immunoSEQ Assay, a bias-controlled multiplex PCR. Per the authors' processing: Nucleated cell counts per sample were estimated from amplification of reference gene primers within the assay. Sequence reads were collapsed and filtered to measure the absolute abundance of every unique TCRbeta CDR3 rearrangement. For each sample, productive Simpson clonality was calculated as the square root of Simpson's diversity index across productive rearrangements. This is the immuneACCESS table as TCRdb keeps it, with only in-frame sequences that have V and J called. A part of the clones is gone; compared with another copy, unresolved V genes explain less than half, and the rest is unexplained. V and J calls and clone size are those listed in that table; D and trimming were worked out from the DNA. This sample is represented by 110,000 or so clones; 70% to 90% of them were singletons. The ten largest make up 6% to 9.5% of the sample.

V gives up 5 bases and J gives up 2 bases, and the segment between their germline ends measures 11 bases. The CDR3 runs 14 amino acids, cysteine and phenylalanine included. Left in the record is the CDR3 DNA by itself, 42 bases read in frame from the first base. The germline V gene gives CDR1 as SGHVS and CDR2 as FQNEAQ. Specimen: peripheral blood. This chain is built from TRBV7-8 and TRBJ2-3; the D region possibly corresponds to TRBD1 (5 bases align). The origin of this receptor is a man in his 70s who had recovered from COVID-19. This receptor has the CDR3 CASSIRQTTDTQYF. The sequence in DNA is TGTGCCAGCAGCATTAGACAGACCACAGATACGCAGTATTTT.